This T cell receptor beta chain was identified during a study of blood T cell repertoires in COVID-19. About the study: Sources were T cells, B-cell-depleted T cells, or PBMCs; the material itself was cDNA or gDNA.

Original processing methods: For nucleated cells, counts were estimated from reference gene primer amplification. Generated by immunoSEQ multiplex PCR, the TCRdb table keeps only in-frame clones and is missing some. The V and J calls and clone size are taken from that table; D and trimming were inferred from the DNA. Of fewer than 250,000 clones in the sample, about 87% were seen once. CDR3 length equals 15 residues. In germline, CDR1 is SNHLY, CDR2 FYNNEI. The trim removed 3 bases at V and 4 bases at J, leaving 6 bases unmatched. Specimen: peripheral blood. The chain has TRBV2 and TRBJ2-5; 9 positions agree with TRBD2. The source is a man aged 55 to 70 with acute or convalescent COVID-19. The CDR3 DNA reads TGTGCCAGCAGTGAGGCGCGGGGGGGCCGAGAGACCCAGTACTTC. This codes for CASSEARGGRETQYF.